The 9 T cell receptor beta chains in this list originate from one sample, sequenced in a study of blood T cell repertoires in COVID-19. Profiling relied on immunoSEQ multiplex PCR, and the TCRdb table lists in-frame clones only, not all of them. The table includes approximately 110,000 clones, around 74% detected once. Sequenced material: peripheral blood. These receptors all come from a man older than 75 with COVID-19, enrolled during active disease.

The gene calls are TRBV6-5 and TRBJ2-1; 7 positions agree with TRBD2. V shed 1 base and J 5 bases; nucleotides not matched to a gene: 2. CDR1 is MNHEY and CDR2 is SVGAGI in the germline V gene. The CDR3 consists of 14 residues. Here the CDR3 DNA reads TGTGCCAGCAGTTACTTGGGGGGGGACAATGAGCAGTTCTTC. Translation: CASSYLGGDNEQFF.

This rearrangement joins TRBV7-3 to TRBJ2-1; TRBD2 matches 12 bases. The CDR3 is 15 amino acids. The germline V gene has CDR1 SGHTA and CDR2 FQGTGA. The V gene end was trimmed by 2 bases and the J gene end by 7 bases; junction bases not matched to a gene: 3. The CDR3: CASSLLGTSGNEQFF. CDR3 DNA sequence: TGTGCCAGCAGCTTATTGGGGACTAGCGGGAATGAGCAGTTCTTC.

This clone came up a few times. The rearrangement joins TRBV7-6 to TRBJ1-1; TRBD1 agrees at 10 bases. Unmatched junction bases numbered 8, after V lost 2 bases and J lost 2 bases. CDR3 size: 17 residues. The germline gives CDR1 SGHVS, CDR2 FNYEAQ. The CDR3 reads CASSLRAGTGANTEAFF. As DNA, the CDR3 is TGTGCCAGCAGCTTAAGGGCGGGGACAGGGGCTAACACTGAAGCTTTCTTT.

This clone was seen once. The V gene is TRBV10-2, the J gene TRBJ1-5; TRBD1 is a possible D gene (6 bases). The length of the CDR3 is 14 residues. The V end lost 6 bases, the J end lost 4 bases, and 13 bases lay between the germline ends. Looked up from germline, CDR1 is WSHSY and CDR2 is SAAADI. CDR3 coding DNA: TGCGCCAGCAGGGACAGTCCTCCAAATCAGCCCCAGCATTTT. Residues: CASRDSPPNQPQHF.

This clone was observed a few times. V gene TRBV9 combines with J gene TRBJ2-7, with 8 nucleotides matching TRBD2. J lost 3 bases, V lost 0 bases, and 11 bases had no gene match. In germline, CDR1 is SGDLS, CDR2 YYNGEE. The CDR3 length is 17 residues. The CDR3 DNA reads TGTGCCAGCAGCGTAGGTCTTGTTAGCGGGACTAACTACGAGCAGTACTTC. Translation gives CASSVGLVSGTNYEQYF.

The CDR3 spells CACAGVGDTQYF. In DNA form, the CDR3 reads TGTGCCTGTGCGGGAGTAGGGGATACGCAGTATTTT. The chain combines TRBV30 with TRBJ2-3, with 7 nucleotides matching TRBD2. The CDR3 runs 12 residues. The trim removed 6 bases at V and 6 bases at J, leaving 6 bases unmatched. Per the germline V gene, CDR1 is GTSNPN and CDR2 is SVGIG (reference sequence).

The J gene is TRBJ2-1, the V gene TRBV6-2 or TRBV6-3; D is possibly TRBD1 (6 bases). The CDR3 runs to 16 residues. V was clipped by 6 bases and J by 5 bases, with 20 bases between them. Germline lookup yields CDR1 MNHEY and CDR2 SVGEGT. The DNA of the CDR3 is TGTGCCAGCAGCGATCCTGGGGGCCCGATTGACAATGAGCAGTTCTTC. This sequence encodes CASSDPGGPIDNEQFF.

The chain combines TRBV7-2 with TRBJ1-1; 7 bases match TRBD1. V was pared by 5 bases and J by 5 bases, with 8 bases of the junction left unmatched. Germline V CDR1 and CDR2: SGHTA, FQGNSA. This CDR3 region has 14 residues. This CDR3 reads CASSLRGRGTEAFF. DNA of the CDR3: TGTGCCAGCAGCCTTAGGGGGCGAGGGACTGAAGCTTTCTTT.

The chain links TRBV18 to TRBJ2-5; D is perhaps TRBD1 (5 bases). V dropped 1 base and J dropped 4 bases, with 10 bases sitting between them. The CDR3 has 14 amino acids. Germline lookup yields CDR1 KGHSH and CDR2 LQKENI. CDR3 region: CASSPRAGPETQYF. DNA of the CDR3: TGTGCCAGCTCACCACGGGCAGGGCCAGAGACCCAGTACTTC.